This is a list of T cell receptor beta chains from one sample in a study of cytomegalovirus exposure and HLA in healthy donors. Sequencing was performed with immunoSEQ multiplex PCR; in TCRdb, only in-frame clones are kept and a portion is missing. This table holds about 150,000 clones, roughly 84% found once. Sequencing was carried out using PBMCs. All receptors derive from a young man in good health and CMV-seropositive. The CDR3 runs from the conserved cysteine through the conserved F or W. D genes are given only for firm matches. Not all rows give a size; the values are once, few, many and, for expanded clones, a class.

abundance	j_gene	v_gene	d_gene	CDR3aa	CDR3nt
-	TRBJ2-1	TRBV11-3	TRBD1	CASSLRQGAGNEQFF	TGTGCCAGCAGCTTACGACAGGGGGCTGGCAATGAGCAGTTCTTC
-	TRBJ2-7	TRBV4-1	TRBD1	CASSQAPNRGAASYEQYF	TGCGCCAGCAGCCAAGCCCCTAACAGGGGCGCTGCCTCCTACGAGCAGTACTTC
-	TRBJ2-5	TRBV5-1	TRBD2	CASSLASLAGGRETQYF	TGCGCCAGCAGCTTGGCCTCGTTAGCGGGAGGGAGGGAGACCCAGTACTTC
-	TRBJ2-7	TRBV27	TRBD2	CASRLREGGYEQYF	TGTGCCAGCAGGCTGCGGGAGGGAGGCTACGAGCAGTACTTC
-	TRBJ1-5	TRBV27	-	CASSSDMGADQPQHF	TGTGCCAGCAGTTCCGACATGGGAGCGGATCAGCCCCAGCATTTT
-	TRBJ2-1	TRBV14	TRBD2	CASSQGGGYSYNEQFF	TGTGCCAGCAGCCAAGGGGGGGGATACTCCTACAATGAGCAGTTCTTC
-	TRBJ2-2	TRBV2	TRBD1	CASRGDRGITGELFF	TGTGCCAGCAGGGGGGACAGGGGAATCACCGGGGAGCTGTTTTTT
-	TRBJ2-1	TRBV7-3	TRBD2	CASSLTSGTYNEQFF	TGTGCCAGCAGCTTAACAAGCGGGACCTACAATGAGCAGTTCTTC
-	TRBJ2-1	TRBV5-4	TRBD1	CASSLRDREQFF	TGTGCCAGCAGCTTGCGGGACAGGGAGCAGTTCTTC
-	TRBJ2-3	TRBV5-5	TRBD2	CASSLGLAGGDTQYF	TGTGCCAGCAGCCTAGGACTAGCGGGCGGGGATACGCAGTATTTT
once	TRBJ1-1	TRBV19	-	CASSIGQLEAFF	TGTGCCAGTAGTATTGGGCAGCTAGAAGCTTTCTTT
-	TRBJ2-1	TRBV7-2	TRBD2	CASSPRSGRMNEQFF	TGTGCCAGCAGCCCACGTAGCGGGAGAATGAATGAGCAGTTCTTC
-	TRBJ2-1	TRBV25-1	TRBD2	CASSNSGRRNEQFF	TGTGCCAGCAGCAATAGCGGGAGGCGGAATGAGCAGTTCTTC
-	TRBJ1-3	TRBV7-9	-	CASSLEGSPGVQSGNTIYF	TGTGCCAGCAGCTTAGAGGGCAGCCCAGGGGTACAGTCTGGAAACACCATATATTTT
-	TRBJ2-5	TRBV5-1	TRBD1	CASSLGPGTEETQYF	TGCGCCAGCAGCTTGGGACCCGGGACAGAAGAGACCCAGTACTTC
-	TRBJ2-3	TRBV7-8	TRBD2	CASSLEPGLGYTDTQYF	TGTGCCAGCAGCTTGGAACCGGGACTAGGGTACACAGATACGCAGTATTTT
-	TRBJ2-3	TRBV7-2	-	CASSRRDLNTDTQYF	TGTGCCAGCAGCCGGAGGGACCTTAACACAGATACGCAGTATTTT
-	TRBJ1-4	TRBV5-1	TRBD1	CASSRRPTGGDSTNEKLFF	TGCGCCAGCAGCCGCCGCCCGACAGGGGGAGATTCAACTAATGAAAAACTGTTTTTT
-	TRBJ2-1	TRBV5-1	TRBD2	CASSPGLADGREQFF	TGCGCCAGTAGTCCGGGACTAGCGGATGGCAGAGAGCAGTTCTTC
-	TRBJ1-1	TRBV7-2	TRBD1	CASSLGGQYTEAFF	TGTGCCAGCAGCTTGGGGGGACAGTACACTGAAGCTTTCTTT
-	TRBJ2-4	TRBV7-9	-	CASSLAAESAKNIQYF	TGTGCCAGCAGCTTAGCCGCGGAGTCGGCCAAAAACATTCAGTACTTC
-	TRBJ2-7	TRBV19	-	CATGGPSYEQYF	TGTGCCACAGGGGGGCCCTCCTACGAGCAGTACTTC
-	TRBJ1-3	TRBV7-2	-	CASSFDRSSGNTIYF	TGTGCCAGCAGCTTTGACAGAAGCTCTGGAAACACCATATATTTT
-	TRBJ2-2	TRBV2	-	CASSERAGDTGELFF	TGTGCCAGCAGTGAGAGGGCCGGGGACACCGGGGAGCTGTTTTTT
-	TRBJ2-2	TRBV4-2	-	CASSQDLVTSYTGELFF	TGTGCCAGCAGCCAAGATTTGGTGACTAGTTACACCGGGGAGCTGTTTTTT
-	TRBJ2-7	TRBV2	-	CASREQEASYEQYF	TGTGCCAGCAGGGAACAGGAGGCCTCCTACGAGCAGTACTTC
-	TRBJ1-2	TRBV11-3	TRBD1	CASSLDTGATGYTF	TGTGCCAGCAGCTTAGATACAGGGGCGACTGGCTACACCTTC
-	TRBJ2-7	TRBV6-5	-	CASSYKREAEQYF	TGTGCCAGCAGTTACAAGAGAGAGGCCGAGCAGTACTTC
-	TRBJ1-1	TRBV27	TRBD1	CASSLSAYQGAGDTEAFF	TGTGCCAGCAGTTTATCGGCCTATCAGGGGGCAGGGGACACTGAAGCTTTCTTT
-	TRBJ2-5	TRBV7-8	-	CASSLWVGGPGETQYF	TGTGCCAGCAGCTTATGGGTGGGAGGTCCTGGGGAGACCCAGTACTTC
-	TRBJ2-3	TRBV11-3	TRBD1	CASRGTGAGDTQYF	TGTGCCAGCAGGGGGACAGGCGCGGGAGATACGCAGTATTTT
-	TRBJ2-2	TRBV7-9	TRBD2	CASSLSGTSGGLTTGELFF	TGTGCCAGCAGCTTAAGTGGGACTAGCGGAGGACTGACCACCGGGGAGCTGTTTTTT
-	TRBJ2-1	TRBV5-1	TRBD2	CASSDGTSGTNEQFF	TGCGCCAGCAGCGACGGGACTAGCGGGACCAATGAGCAGTTCTTC
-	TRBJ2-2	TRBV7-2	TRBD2	CASSPIAGGLGELFF	TGTGCCAGCAGCCCTATAGCGGGAGGGCTCGGGGAGCTGTTTTTT
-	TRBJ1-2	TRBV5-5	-	CASSPDYGYTF	TGTGCCAGCAGCCCCGACTATGGCTACACCTTC
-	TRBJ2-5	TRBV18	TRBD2	CASSPGLATETQYF	TGTGCCAGCTCACCGGGACTAGCGACGGAGACCCAGTACTTC
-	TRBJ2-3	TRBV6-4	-	CASSWRGGSTDTQYF	TGTGCCAGCAGTTGGCGGGGAGGAAGCACAGATACGCAGTATTTT
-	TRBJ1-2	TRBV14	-	CASSPLQANYGYTF	TGTGCCAGCAGCCCATTACAGGCTAACTATGGCTACACCTTC
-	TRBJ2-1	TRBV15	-	CATSRDNGAYNEQFF	TGTGCCACCAGCAGAGATAACGGGGCCTACAATGAGCAGTTCTTC
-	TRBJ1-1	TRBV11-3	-	CASSFTRDWTEAFF	TGTGCCAGCAGCTTTACCAGGGATTGGACTGAAGCTTTCTTT
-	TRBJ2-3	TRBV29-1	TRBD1	CSVYQDRGRTDTQYF	TGCAGCGTTTACCAGGACAGGGGTAGAACAGATACGCAGTATTTT